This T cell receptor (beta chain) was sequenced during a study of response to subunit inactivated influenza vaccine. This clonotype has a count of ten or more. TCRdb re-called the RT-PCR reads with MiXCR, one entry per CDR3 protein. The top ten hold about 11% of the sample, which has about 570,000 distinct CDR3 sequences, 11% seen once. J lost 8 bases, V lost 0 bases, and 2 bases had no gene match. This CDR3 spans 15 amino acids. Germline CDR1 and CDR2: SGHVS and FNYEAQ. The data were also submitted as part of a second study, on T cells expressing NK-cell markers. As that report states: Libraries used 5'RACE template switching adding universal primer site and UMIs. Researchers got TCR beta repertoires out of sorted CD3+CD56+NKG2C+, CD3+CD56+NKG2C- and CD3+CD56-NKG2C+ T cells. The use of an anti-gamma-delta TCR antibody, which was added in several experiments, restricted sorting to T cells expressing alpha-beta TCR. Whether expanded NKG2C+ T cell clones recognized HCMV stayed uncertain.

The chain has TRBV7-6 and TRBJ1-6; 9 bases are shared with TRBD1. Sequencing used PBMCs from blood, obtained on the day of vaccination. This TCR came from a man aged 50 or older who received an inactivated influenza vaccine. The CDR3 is CASSLAGQGYSPLHF. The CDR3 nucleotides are TGTGCCAGCAGCTTAGCGGGACAGGGATATTCACCCCTCCACTTT. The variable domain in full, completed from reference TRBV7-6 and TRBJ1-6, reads GAGVSQSPRYKVTKRGQDVALRCDPISGHVSLYWYRQALGQGPEFLTYFNYEAQQDKSGLPNDRFSAERPEGSISTLTIQRTEQRDSAMYRCASSLAGQGYSPLHFGNGTRLTVT.